The rows below give T cell receptor beta chains drawn from one sample of a study of blood T cell repertoires in COVID-19. Sequencing used immunoSEQ multiplex PCR; TCRdb keeps in-frame clones, though not all of them. The table has 200,000 to 250,000 clones, roughly 90% seen once. The specimen was peripheral blood. The receptors shown here come from a man aged 35 to 55 with active or convalescent COVID-19. Both conserved end residues are part of each CDR3. D genes are given only for firm matches. Clone size is given for some rows only: seen once, a few or many times, or a class if the clone is expanded.

D	J	size	V	DNA	CDR3
TRBD2	TRBJ2-1	.	TRBV3-1/TRBV3-2	TGTGCCAGCAGCCGTCTGACTAGCGGGAGTTTTTCAAGCTCCTACAATGAGCAGTTCTTC	CASSRLTSGSFSSSYNEQFF
.	TRBJ1-6	.	TRBV28	TGTGCCAGCAGTCCTCCTTACAGCTCCTATAATTCACCCCTCCACTTT	CASSPPYSSYNSPLHF
TRBD1	TRBJ2-5	.	TRBV5-1	TGCGCCAGCAGCTTGGGGGACAGACAGTACCAAGAGACCCAGTACTTC	CASSLGDRQYQETQYF
.	TRBJ1-3	.	TRBV28	TGTGCCAGCACCGACAGTCGTGGAAACACCATATATTTT	CASTDSRGNTIYF
.	TRBJ1-1	.	TRBV28	TGTGCCAGCATTATCTCGGGACTCAGGAACACTGAAGCTTTCTTT	CASIISGLRNTEAFF
.	TRBJ1-1	.	TRBV2	TGTGCCAGCAGTTTTACTCAGGGTGGGGCTTTCTTT	CASSFTQGGAFF
.	TRBJ2-7	.	TRBV6-5	TGTGCCAGCAGCGGAGGAACCTACGAGCAGTACTTC	CASSGGTYEQYF
TRBD2	TRBJ2-7	.	TRBV28	TGTGCCAGCAGTTACGTCCCTAGCGGGAGGACCTCCTACGAGCAGTACTTC	CASSYVPSGRTSYEQYF
TRBD1	TRBJ1-5	few	TRBV30	TGTGCCGGGGGACAGGGGTCCGGTCAGCCCCAGCATTTT	CAGGQGSGQPQHF
TRBD2	TRBJ2-5	.	TRBV2	TGTGCCAGCAGTGAGGGACTAGCGGGTCCCCAAGAGACCCAGTACTTC	CASSEGLAGPQETQYF
TRBD1	TRBJ1-1	once	TRBV6-6	TGTGCCAGCAGTTTTAACCGGGACAGGGGGGCTGAAGCTTTCTTT	CASSFNRDRGAEAFF
TRBD1	TRBJ2-3	.	TRBV2	TGTGCCAGCAGCTCGGACAGGGGGGGCGCAGATACGCAGTATTTT	CASSSDRGGADTQYF
.	TRBJ1-1	.	TRBV5-1	TGCGCCAGCAGCGATACAGGGATCACTGAAGCTTTCTTT	CASSDTGITEAFF
.	TRBJ1-4	.	TRBV28	TGTGCCAGCACCATCCGTGCAGAAGTTAATGAAAAACTGTTTTTT	CASTIRAEVNEKLFF
TRBD2	TRBJ2-7	.	TRBV5-1	TGCGCCAGTGGGATTGGACTAGATTCCTACGAGCAGTACTTC	CASGIGLDSYEQYF
.	TRBJ1-5	.	TRBV27	TGTGCCAGCACCCCCCATGCAGATCAGCCCCAGCATTTT	CASTPHADQPQHF
TRBD1	TRBJ1-3	.	TRBV28	TGTGCCAGCAGTCCCGACAGGGGGGGAAACACCATATATTTT	CASSPDRGGNTIYF
.	TRBJ1-5	.	TRBV6-5	TGTGCCAGCAGTTTTGGGGAGGGTCCCGATCAGCCCCAGCATTTT	CASSFGEGPDQPQHF
.	TRBJ2-7	.	TRBV4-1	TGCGCCAGCAGCCAAGTTGGGGGGGGCCACGAGCAGTACTTC	CASSQVGGGHEQYF
.	TRBJ1-1	.	TRBV28	TGTGCCAGCAGTTTAGGGCGGACAGAAACTGAAGCTTTCTTT	CASSLGRTETEAFF
.	TRBJ1-2	.	TRBV27	TGTGCCAGCAGTCCCCTTGGCGGTAAGGATGGCTACACCTTC	CASSPLGGKDGYTF
TRBD1	TRBJ1-6	.	TRBV27	TGTGCCACCAGACTCGGGACAGGGTCTAATTCACCCCTCCACTTT	CATRLGTGSNSPLHF
TRBD1	TRBJ2-2	.	TRBV27	TGTGCCAGCAGCCGACAGGGGGCAACGGGTGTTTTAACCGGGGAGCTGTTTTTT	CASSRQGATGVLTGELFF
TRBD1	TRBJ1-1	.	TRBV10-1	TGCGCCAGCAGTGAGTCTCAGGGACAGGGAATCACTGAAGCTTTCTTT	CASSESQGQGITEAFF
TRBD2	TRBJ2-1	.	TRBV5-1	TGCGCCAGCAGCTTGGAAGGACTAGCGGGGGTTCATGAGCAGTTCTTC	CASSLEGLAGVHEQFF
TRBD1	TRBJ1-2	.	TRBV6-6	TGTGCCAGCACCTTCGGGACAGGGGATGGCTACACCTTC	CASTFGTGDGYTF
TRBD2	TRBJ2-7	few	TRBV7-9	TGTGCCAGCAGGAAAGGGACTAGCGATTCCTACGAGCAGTACTTC	CASRKGTSDSYEQYF
.	TRBJ2-7	.	TRBV5-6	TGTGCCAGCAGCTTGGGGCGGACCTACGAGCAGTACTTC	CASSLGRTYEQYF
TRBD1	TRBJ2-7	.	TRBV11-2	TGTGCCAGCAGCTTAGGGACGGACAGGGTTGGAGACGAGCAGTACTTC	CASSLGTDRVGDEQYF
TRBD1	TRBJ1-4	.	TRBV7-6	TGTGCCAGCAGCGCCCCGGGGACAGCTGAAAAACTGTTTTTT	CASSAPGTAEKLFF
TRBD1	TRBJ1-4	.	TRBV19	TGTGCCACCATACCGGGACAGGGGGCGCATGGTAATGAAAAACTGTTTTTT	CATIPGQGAHGNEKLFF
.	TRBJ1-1	.	TRBV27	TGTGCCAGCAGTTTTAATCGGGCAGGAGGTAAAAACACTGAAGCTTTCTTT	CASSFNRAGGKNTEAFF
.	TRBJ2-2	.	TRBV27	TGTGCCAGCAGTTCGACAGTCCTGGGGACCGGGGAGCTGTTTTTT	CASSSTVLGTGELFF
.	TRBJ1-4	.	TRBV29-1	TGCAGCGTCGTCGGACAGATTAATGAAAAACTGTTTTTT	CSVVGQINEKLFF
TRBD2	TRBJ2-7	.	TRBV5-4	TGTGCCAGCAGCTTGTTGGCTAGCGGGACCTACGAGCAGTACTTC	CASSLLASGTYEQYF
TRBD1	TRBJ1-6	.	TRBV28	TGTGCCAGCAGTTTTATGGACAGGGGGTTATCACCCCTCCACTTT	CASSFMDRGLSPLHF
.	TRBJ2-1	.	TRBV24-1	TGTGCCACCAGTGACCAAGGGACTCTGAATGAGCAGTTCTTC	CATSDQGTLNEQFF
.	TRBJ1-4	.	TRBV10-3	TGTGCCATCAGTGATCAGGGTGTAACTAATGAAAAACTGTTTTTT	CAISDQGVTNEKLFF
TRBD1	TRBJ2-1	.	TRBV5-4	TGTGCCAGCAGCTCTCGACAGGGAAACTACAATGAGCAGTTCTTC	CASSSRQGNYNEQFF
TRBD2	TRBJ2-3	.	TRBV7-7	TGTGCTAGCAGCCCTCGGGGGGTGGGTACGCAGTATTTT	CASSPRGVGTQYF
TRBD2	TRBJ2-1	.	TRBV28	TGTGCCAGCAGTTTGGGGGGGATCTCCTACAATGAGCAGTTCTTC	CASSLGGISYNEQFF
.	TRBJ1-3	.	TRBV5-6	TGTGCCAGCAGCTTGGTCGGCGGCGGAATCTCTGGAAACACCATATATTTT	CASSLVGGGISGNTIYF